The clone carrying this T cell receptor beta chain was seen a handful of times. The sample originates from a study of low-dose radiotherapy and immunotherapy resistance in tumors. For the study at large: One day prior to radiation and immunotherapy, intravenous cyclophosphamide at 200 mg/m2 was given, repeated every two weeks.

First-strand cDNA relied on TRAV- and TRBV-specific primers spanning alpha and beta chains. TCR amplification used roughly 21 PCR cycles, a constant-region primer and a V-primer adapter. TCRdb re-derived calls from the reads in MiXCR, one entry per CDR3 protein. The data show some 13,000 distinct CDR3 sequences, about 70% seen once. Germline V gene sequence: CDR1 SQVTM, CDR2 ANQGSEA. The CDR3 has 12 amino acids. The V end lost 7 bases, the J end lost 2 bases, and 11 bases lay between the germline ends. The V and J genes are TRBV29-1 and TRBJ1-1; D remains unclear. The source is a human donor with advanced metastatic prostate, ovarian, gallbladder or colorectal cancer (not recorded which). This table probably holds off-target reads from a library built for another chain. The CDR3 coding sequence is TGCAGCGCCGACGGCAGAAACACTGAAGCTTTCTTT. Translated, it gives CSADGRNTEAFF. Full variable domain (outside the CDR3, taken from reference TRBV29-1 and TRBJ1-1): SAVISQKPSRDICQRGTSLTIQCQVDSQVTMMFWYRQQPGQSLTLIATANQGSEATYESGFVIDKFPISRPNLTFSTLTVSNMSPEDSSIYLCSADGRNTEAFFGQGTRLTVV.